Presented here are 6 T cell receptor beta chains from one specimen sequenced in a study of neurological immune-mediated disorders (dated by TCRdb to the late 2010s). The library relied on 5' RACE. TCRdb records Illumina HiSeq 2500 as the sequencer. In-frame beta chains were kept once TCRdb had trimmed the public reads at Q25 with fastp and called clones with MiXCR. Rows matching on CDR3 protein sequence are summarized as one entry with the most common DNA and genes. In this sample the table shows some 57,000 distinct CDR3 sequences, approximately 3.6% of which occur a single time. The ten most abundant clones make up about 7.1% of the sample. The specimen was PBMCs. The source is a woman in her fifties or sixties with multiple sclerosis.

With regard to this clonotype: The conserved phenylalanine or tryptophan normally closing the CDR3 is absent here, so this likely arose from a read error. The chain combines TRBV5-1 with TRBJ2-7, with TRBD2 matching over 11 bases. The CDR3 is 15 residues long. The V and J ends lost 5 bases and 2 bases, in that order; junction bases with no gene match: 6. Germline V gene lookup returns CDR1 SGHRS and CDR2 YFSETQ. As DNA, the CDR3 is TGCGCCAGCAGACCGGGACTAGCGGAAACCTACGAGCAGTACTGC. The encoded protein is CASRPGLAETYEQYC.

This clonotype has just a few counts. Given a much more abundant clone one base away, this may be a read error. V gene TRBV28 combines with J gene TRBJ2-2, with no clear D. This CDR3 is 11 amino acids long. Germline CDR1 MDHEN, CDR2 SYDVKM. The CDR3: CDSRQTGELFF. For the CDR3, the DNA is TGTGACAGCAGGCAAACCGGGGAGCTGTTTTTT.

About this clonotype itself: This may be a read error, as it is one base from a much larger clone. This chain uses TRBV24-1 with TRBJ2-1, with 13 bases that match TRBD2. Germline CDR1 is KGHDR and CDR2 is SFDVKD. The CDR3 spans 18 residues. V was pared by 1 base and J by 9 bases, with 11 bases of the junction left unmatched. CDR3 region: CATSDFGVGLAGMREQFF. The CDR3, as DNA: TGTGCCACCAGTGATTTCGGGGTGGGACTAGCGGGAATGCGTGAGCAGTTCTTC.

This clonotype showed up many times. The chain uses TRBV5-1 and TRBJ2-5; possibly TRBD1 or TRBD2 for D (5 bases each). The CDR3 consists of 16 residues. Germline V gene lookup returns CDR1 SGHRS and CDR2 YFSETQ. V was pared by 4 bases and J by 5 bases, with 21 bases between. CDR3 amino acids: CASSLRLMGVRETQYF. CDR3 coding DNA: TGCGCCAGCAGCCTCCGGTTGATGGGGGTTCGGGAGACCCAGTACTTC.

Many counts were recorded for this clonotype. The chain combines TRBV10-3 with TRBJ2-5; 11 nucleotides agree with TRBD2. V lost 7 bases to trimming and J lost 2 bases; unmatched junction nucleotides: 6. This CDR3 region has 15 residues. Germline lookup yields CDR1 ENHRY and CDR2 SYGVKD. CDR3 sequence: CAIMNVAGGQETQYF. CDR3 coding DNA: TGTGCCATCATGAATGTAGCGGGGGGGCAAGAGACCCAGTACTTC.

This clonotype was seen at least ten times. The rearrangement joins TRBV7-2 to TRBJ2-1, with 10 bases matching TRBD2. Trimming took 6 bases from V and 5 from J; bases not matched to a gene: 10. CDR1 is SGHTA and CDR2 is FQGNSA in the germline V gene. CDR3 length equals 16 residues. In DNA, the CDR3 is TGTGCCAGCAGGAAAGGTTGGCTAGCGGGAGACAATGAGCAGTTCTTC. It yields the protein CASRKGWLAGDNEQFF.